This is a list of T cell receptor beta chains from one sample in a study of Ad26.COV2.S vaccination and SARS-CoV-2 variants. The repertoire was sequenced with immunoSEQ multiplex PCR; TCRdb's copy has only in-frame clones and lacks some. The sample consists of 300,000 to 400,000 clones, 80% to 90% of them appearing once. Source: peripheral blood, taken in a trial of Ad26.COV2.S vaccine versus placebo. These TCRs come from a person aged 18-60 years who received the Ad26.COV2.S COVID-19 vaccine or a placebo. Each CDR3 is given with its conserved first and last residue. Fields, in order: D gene, CDR3 length, J gene, V gene, clone size, CDR3 DNA, CDR3 protein. The D gene is left open where the match is weak. Size is omitted from some rows. Given values are once, few, many or a class for expanded clones.

>-|17|TRBJ1-1|TRBV30|once
TGTGCCTGGAGCGGGGGGGAGGGACGTAATGCGAACACTGAAGCTTTCTTT
CAWSGGEGRNANTEAFF
>-|14|TRBJ1-4|TRBV5-4|-
TGTGCCAGCAGCACGGGACTGGATGGTGAAAAACTGTTTTTT
CASSTGLDGEKLFF
>-|15|TRBJ2-1|TRBV6-5|-
TGTGCCAGCAGTTCTACAGGGTACTCCTACAATGAGCAGTTCTTC
CASSSTGYSYNEQFF
>-|13|TRBJ1-5|TRBV7-8|-
TGTGCCAGCAGCCGGAATAGCAATCAGCCCCAGCATTTT
CASSRNSNQPQHF
>-|16|TRBJ2-5|TRBV2|-
TGTGCCAGCTCACCGAGGCTAGCGAGACCACAAGAGACCCAGTACTTC
CASSPRLARPQETQYF
>TRBD2|15|TRBJ2-5|TRBV9|-
TGTGCCAGCAGCGGGAGGACTAGCCTGCAAGAGACCCAGTACTTC
CASSGRTSLQETQYF
>TRBD1|16|TRBJ1-5|TRBV6-1|-
TGTGCCAGCAGTGAAGCGGGGACAGGGGCCTGGCAGCCCCAGCATTTT
CASSEAGTGAWQPQHF
>-|16|TRBJ2-6|TRBV7-2|-
TGTGCCAGCAGCTCCGATCCCGGGTCTGGGGCCAACGTCCTGACTTTC
CASSSDPGSGANVLTF
>TRBD2|15|TRBJ2-1|TRBV30|-
TGTGCCTGGAGTCCCCTAGCGGGAGTTGCGAATGAGCAGTTCTTC
CAWSPLAGVANEQFF
>-|15|TRBJ1-1|TRBV6-5|-
TGTGCCAGCAATACGTTGAGACGGATGAACACTGAAGCTTTCTTT
CASNTLRRMNTEAFF
>TRBD1|13|TRBJ1-6|TRBV25-1|few
TGTGCCAGCAGTCGGAGGGACAGCGACCACCTCCACTTT
CASSRRDSDHLHF
>-|15|TRBJ1-1|TRBV10-3|-
TGTGCCATCAGTGAGAGAATGGGGCTGGTAACTGAAGCTTTCTTT
CAISERMGLVTEAFF
>-|15|TRBJ2-1|TRBV4-2|-
TGTGCCAGCAGCCAAGCCTGGTCGACCTACAATGAGCAGTTCTTC
CASSQAWSTYNEQFF
>-|15|TRBJ1-5|TRBV28|once
TGTGCCAGCAGCTCCGGGACTGGACTCAATCAGCCCCAGCATTTT
CASSSGTGLNQPQHF
>-|17|TRBJ2-3|TRBV5-5|-
TGTGCCAGCAGCACTGACTGGGCCCCCATTGGCACAGATACGCAGTATTTT
CASSTDWAPIGTDTQYF
>TRBD2|15|TRBJ2-5|TRBV9|once
TGTGCCAGCAGCGCTACTAGCGGGAGGAGGGAGACCCAGTACTTC
CASSATSGRRETQYF
>TRBD1|11|TRBJ1-1|TRBV19|-
TGTGCCGCACGACAGGGTGGTGAAGCTTTCTTT
CAARQGGEAFF
>TRBD2|14|TRBJ2-1|TRBV7-9|once
TGTGCCAGCAGCTATGGGACTAGAATAGATGAGCAGTTCTTC
CASSYGTRIDEQFF
>-|13|TRBJ2-7|TRBV12-3/TRBV12-4|-
TGTGCCAGCAGTCCCCCCGGGTACTACGAGCAGTACTTC
CASSPPGYYEQYF
>TRBD1|14|TRBJ2-5|TRBV6-2/TRBV6-3|-
TGTGCCAGCAGTCACCGGGGACAGAAGGAGACCCAGTACTTC
CASSHRGQKETQYF
>-|13|TRBJ1-6|TRBV6-2/TRBV6-3|-
TGTGCCAGCACCCCCGGGCCTAATTCACCCCTCCACTTT
CASTPGPNSPLHF
>-|12|TRBJ1-4|TRBV7-9|-
TGTGCCAGCAGCCCGGACAATGAAAAACTGTTTTTT
CASSPDNEKLFF
>-|13|TRBJ1-1|TRBV29-1|-
TGCAGCGTGGGAACCGGGGTAAACACTGAAGCTTTCTTT
CSVGTGVNTEAFF
>-|13|TRBJ2-5|TRBV5-1|-
TGCGCCAGCAGCCCCGACCGGACGGAGACCCAGTACTTC
CASSPDRTETQYF
>-|13|TRBJ2-5|TRBV7-2|-
TGTGCCAGCAGCTTAGGAGAGGAGGTGACCCAGTACTTC
CASSLGEEVTQYF
>TRBD2|18|TRBJ2-1|TRBV12-5|-
TGTGCTAGTGGAGCGCCGGGACTAGCGGGAGGGCGCAACAATGAGCAGTTCTTC
CASGAPGLAGGRNNEQFF
>TRBD2|17|TRBJ2-1|TRBV5-6|-
TGTGCCAGCAGCCCGCGGACTAGCGGGAGGGCCTGGTATGAGCAGTTCTTC
CASSPRTSGRAWYEQFF
>-|15|TRBJ1-5|TRBV6-2/TRBV6-3|-
TGTGCCAGCAGTTACCACCTAGGTGGGAATCAGCCCCAGCATTTT
CASSYHLGGNQPQHF
>TRBD1|13|TRBJ1-1|TRBV10-2|-
TGCGCCAGTTCGGGACAGATGAACACTGAAGCTTTCTTT
CASSGQMNTEAFF
>-|17|TRBJ2-1|TRBV4-1|-
TGCGCCAGCAGCCATAAGCCTCCTGGGGTATCCTACAATGAGCAGTTCTTC
CASSHKPPGVSYNEQFF
>TRBD1|14|TRBJ1-5|TRBV11-2|-
TGTGCCAGCAGCTTAGACAGGGGGACGCAGCCCCAGCATTTT
CASSLDRGTQPQHF
>-|12|TRBJ2-3|TRBV9|-
TGTGCCAGCAGCGCCAGTGAGGATACGCAGTATTTT
CASSASEDTQYF
>-|17|TRBJ2-5|TRBV4-2|-
TGTGCCAGCAGTCTACCTAGCCAAGGGCCAATAGAAGAGACCCAGTACTTC
CASSLPSQGPIEETQYF
>TRBD2|14|TRBJ2-7|TRBV7-2|-
TGTGCCAGCAGCTCGGGACTAGCGGGCTACGAGCAGTACTTC
CASSSGLAGYEQYF
>-|11|TRBJ2-1|TRBV4-1|-
TGCGCCAGCAGCCAAACTAGGTCGCAGTTCTTC
CASSQTRSQFF
>-|13|TRBJ2-6|TRBV29-1|-
TGCAGCGCCGCAGATTCTGGGGCCAACGTCCTGACTTTC
CSAADSGANVLTF
>TRBD1|14|TRBJ1-2|TRBV2|-
TGTGCCAGCACAAGGGCAGGGGGCATCCATGGCTACACCTTC
CASTRAGGIHGYTF
>-|13|TRBJ1-2|TRBV7-9|once
TGTGCCAGCAGCCAGCAGGGTACTCACGGCTACACCTTC
CASSQQGTHGYTF
>-|12|TRBJ1-3|TRBV29-1|-
TGCAGCGTGAGGGCCTCTGGAAACACCATATATTTT
CSVRASGNTIYF
>TRBD1|14|TRBJ2-4|TRBV5-1|-
TGCGCCAGCAGCACTCAGGGGGCCGGGGGCATTCAGTACTTC
CASSTQGAGGIQYF
>TRBD1|13|TRBJ1-1|TRBV29-1|-
TGCAGCGTTACGGGACAGCTTTACACTGAAGCTTTCTTT
CSVTGQLYTEAFF
>TRBD1|14|TRBJ1-2|TRBV6-1|-
TGTGCCAGCAGTGAAGGAACAGGGGGTTATGGCTACACCTTC
CASSEGTGGYGYTF
>-|15|TRBJ2-7|TRBV13|-
TGTGCCAGCAGCTTAGAGGGGGGGCCCCACTACGAGCAGTACTTC
CASSLEGGPHYEQYF
>-|17|TRBJ2-2|TRBV4-2|-
TGTGCCAGCAGCCCGGTTGGGTCGGGGGCATGGACCGGGGAGCTGTTTTTT
CASSPVGSGAWTGELFF
>TRBD1|14|TRBJ1-2|TRBV7-9|-
TGTGCCAGCAGCTCCGAAGGACAGGGGTTGGGCTACACCTTC
CASSSEGQGLGYTF
>-|16|TRBJ2-1|TRBV10-2|-
TGCGCCAGCAGCCAACCTTCGATGAGCTCCTACAATGAGCAGTTCTTC
CASSQPSMSSYNEQFF
>TRBD1|12|TRBJ2-7|TRBV20-1|-
TGCAGTGCTCGTGGGACAGGGCCCGAGCAGTACTTC
CSARGTGPEQYF
>-|17|TRBJ1-1|TRBV4-2|-
TGTGCCAGCAGCCAAGGTCCTGGGGGGTTCATGAACACTGAAGCTTTCTTT
CASSQGPGGFMNTEAFF
>-|16|TRBJ1-3|TRBV19|once
TGTGCCAGTAGTATAGTGGGGGCTTCCTCTGGAAACACCATATATTTT
CASSIVGASSGNTIYF
>TRBD2|18|TRBJ2-3|TRBV20-1|once
TGCAGTGCTAGTCGGGTAGCGGGGGGGCCTCGGGGCACAGATACGCAGTATTTT
CSASRVAGGPRGTDTQYF
>TRBD1|16|TRBJ2-3|TRBV5-1|-
TGCGCCAGCAGCTCACATCCGGGACAGGGAATCGATACGCAGTATTTT
CASSSHPGQGIDTQYF
>-|16|TRBJ2-1|TRBV4-3|-
TGCGCCAGCAGCCAAGGATGGGGGGCCCCCTACAATGAGCAGTTCTTC
CASSQGWGAPYNEQFF
>-|15|TRBJ1-6|TRBV27|-
TGTGCCAGCAGTTTATCCGGGGGTCTCGCTTCACCCCTCCACTTT
CASSLSGGLASPLHF
>-|15|TRBJ2-7|TRBV10-3|once
TGTGCCATCAGCGAGGACAGCTATAGCTCCTACGAGCAGTACTTC
CAISEDSYSSYEQYF
>-|12|TRBJ1-4|TRBV28|-
TGTGCCAGCAGGGTATCGGATGAAAAACTGTTTTTT
CASRVSDEKLFF